The T cell receptor (beta chain) described here comes from a study of blood T cells in healthy people across ages. Overall study findings and caveats: Per million T cells, TCR beta diversity dropped roughly linearly as age increased. Researchers said unsorted PBMCs prevented a conclusive naive versus antigen-experienced comparison.

Concerning this clonotype: Its antigen is unidentified.

Per germline, CDR1 SGHTA and CDR2 FQGNSA. Trimming shortened V by 3 bases and J by 8 bases, and 7 bases separated the two germline ends. The CDR3 totals 12 residues. Primers used in a second PCR of roughly 7 to 11 cycles were a sample-barcoded 5' primer and a J-beta primer mix. Each cDNA molecule, via a template-switch adaptor with 12 random nucleotides, was tagged. MiXCR, applied by TCRdb to the 5' RACE reads, yields one record per CDR3 protein. The sample yields 1.5 million or so distinct CDR3 sequences, approximately 43% seen once. Each donor gave roughly 9.1 milliliters of peripheral blood. The chain joins TRBV7-2 to TRBJ2-2; D is ambiguous. The source material was blood. This clonotype originated in a woman younger than 35 in good health. CDR3 loop: CASSLKPGELFF. The CDR3 DNA follows: TGTGCCAGCAGCTTGAAGCCTGGGGAGCTGTTTTTT.